The sequence of this T cell receptor beta chain was determined in a study of cytomegalovirus exposure and HLA in healthy donors. Overall study results and limits: A later analysis showed HLA-associated TCR beta chains outstripping equally common others in clonal expansion. Roughly even sequencing depth across donors was the assumption behind the presence/absence analyses. One cluster of highly shared sequence variants probably arose as a sequencing artifact. With high specificity and sensitivity, the classifier reportedly diagnosed cytomegalovirus status.

This CDR3 has 15 amino acids. The germline gives CDR1 SEHNR, CDR2 FQNEAQ (reference sequence). V trimming: 4 bases; J trimming: 2 bases; junction bases outside the gene matches: 5. A multiplex PCR was run with 60 Vbeta primers and 13 Jbeta primers. Profiled with immunoSEQ multiplex PCR; TCRdb holds only in-frame clones, not every one. The sample shows 150,000 to 200,000 clones, over 60% of them seen only once. In regard to this clone: Antigen unknown.

This receptor was taken from a male donor in good health and CMV-seronegative. The chain combines TRBV7-9 with TRBJ1-5; TRBD1 matches 7 bases. Specimen: PBMCs. CDR3 DNA: TGTGCCAGCAGCTCAGGGACAGCAGGCAATCAGCCCCAGCATTTT. The encoded protein is CASSSGTAGNQPQHF.